This T cell receptor beta chain comes out of a study of cytotoxic CD8 clonotypes in ibrutinib-treated CLL. General study findings and limits: Sustained-remission and progressing patients had unequal sampling times.

The V gene lost 2 bases and the J gene lost 6 bases, with 15 bases spanning the gap. The CDR3 extends over 15 amino acids. The germline V gene has CDR1 MNHEY and CDR2 SVGAGI. The method was immunoSEQ multiplex PCR; TCRdb's version includes in-frame clones alone and lacks a portion of them. This table has around 310,000 clones, 80% appearing once. Details on this clone: The antigen remains undetermined.

The sequencing here drew on PBMCs, taken before ibrutinib treatment. The chain combines TRBV6-5 with TRBJ2-3, with a weak D call TRBD2 (6 bases). This TCR was recovered from a human donor with chronic lymphocytic leukemia. CDR3 sequence: CASSYRAGNRDTQYF. As DNA, the CDR3 is TGTGCCAGCAGTTACCGGGCGGGGAACCGGGATACGCAGTATTTT.